This T cell receptor beta chain was identified during a study of technical replicates of blood from several donors. Clones were sequenced by immunoSEQ multiplex PCR, and TCRdb holds only the in-frame ones, with some missing. The sample has around 9,000 clones, 91% seen once. The length of the CDR3 is 13 residues. Germline CDR1 reads GTSNPN; CDR2 reads SVGIG (reference sequence). Trimming shortened V by 3 bases and J by 2 bases, and 10 bases separated the two germline ends. The chain couples TRBV30 to TRBJ1-2; maybe TRBD1 (5 bases). Sequenced: PBMCs. The sequence was obtained from a human donor in good health. Here the CDR3 reads CAWRWGGNYGYTF. DNA for the CDR3: TGTGCCTGGAGGTGGGGGGGAAACTATGGCTACACCTTC.